These 11 T cell receptor beta chains originate from one sample sequenced in a study of graft-versus-host responses after intestinal transplantation. The protocol was immunoSEQ multiplex PCR, while the TCRdb copy is restricted to in-frame clones and leaves out a portion. The table includes over 90,000 clones, approximately 93% detected once. These receptors' antigens are unknown. This material consisted of unstimulated CD8+ T cells sorted from spleen or lymph node cells, taken before intestinal transplant. These receptors were taken from a human donor who received an intestinal transplant.

This clone was seen just once. The chain recombines TRBV2 with TRBJ2-7; D call uncertain. Germline V gene lookup returns CDR1 SNHLY and CDR2 FYNNEI. This CDR3 is 13 amino acids long. V dropped 2 bases and J dropped 4 bases, with 9 bases sitting between them. CDR3 sequence (DNA): TGTGCCAGCAGTGAAACCCTTAATTACGAGCAGTACTTC. Its translation is CASSETLNYEQYF.

The rearrangement uses TRBV19 and TRBJ2-4, with D perhaps matching TRBD1 (6 bases). Germline V gene data show CDR1 as LNHDA and CDR2 as SQIVND (reference sequence). This CDR3 is 15 amino acids long. Trimming took 7 bases from V and 4 from J, leaving 17 bases between them. CDR3 bases: TGTGCCAGTAATCCAAGGGACATGGGGAAAAACATTCAGTACTTC. Protein product: CASNPRDMGKNIQYF.

The chain joins TRBV4-1 to TRBJ1-5; D gene ambiguous. The germline gives CDR1 MGHRA, CDR2 YSYEKL. The CDR3 totals 13 residues. Trimming removed 4 bases at V and 4 bases at J, with 8 bases between. CDR3 protein: CASSPQQNQPQHF. CDR3 bases: TGCGCCAGCAGCCCCCAGCAGAATCAGCCCCAGCATTTT.

The chain links TRBV11-2 to TRBJ2-7; D remains ambiguous. The CDR3 sequence is 11 residues long. CDR1 and CDR2 (germline): SGHAT, FQNNGV. V lost 0 bases to trimming and J lost 6 bases, with 3 bases between them. The CDR3 loop reads CASSLDGEQYF. CDR3 nucleotides: TGTGCCAGCAGCTTAGATGGCGAGCAGTACTTC.

A single count supports this clone. This chain connects TRBV6-5 to TRBJ2-1; no clear D gene. From germline, CDR1 is MNHEY and CDR2 SVGAGI. Trimming removed 0 bases at V and 7 bases at J, with 16 bases between. This CDR3 is built from 16 residues. The CDR3 DNA reads TGTGCCAGCAGTTACTCGAAGCCCGGTGTGGGTAATGAGCAGTTCTTC. Translation gives CASSYSKPGVGNEQFF.

The V and J genes are TRBV5-1 and TRBJ2-7; D remains unclear. The ends were cut back, 2 bases at V and 0 bases at J, with 6 bases in the middle. Germline values: CDR1 SGHRS, CDR2 YFSETQ. This CDR3 has 13 residues. The CDR3 loop is CASSFSYSYEQYF. CDR3 nucleotides: TGCGCCAGCAGCTTCAGCTACTCCTACGAGCAGTACTTC.

The chain links TRBV13 to TRBJ2-7; perhaps TRBD1 as D (8 bases). This CDR3 is built from 16 residues. In germline, CDR1 is PRHDT, CDR2 FYEKMQ (reference sequence). Deletions cut 6 bases from V and 2 bases from J, with 20 bases between. The CDR3 DNA reads TGTGCCAGCAGTGGTCGGACAGGGAGGGAGCCCTACGAGCAGTACTTC. Translating gives CASSGRTGREPYEQYF.

In its sample, this clone was seen once. CDR3 nucleotide sequence: TGTGCCAGCAGCCCTCCGGGACTGTCCTACGAGCAGTACTTC. Amino acid sequence: CASSPPGLSYEQYF. The chain joins TRBV7-9 to TRBJ2-7; possibly TRBD2 for D (6 bases). CDR3 size: 14 residues. Germline V CDR1 and CDR2: SEHNR, FQNEAQ (reference sequence). V lost 5 bases and J 1 base, leaving 12 bases between the germline ends. Variable domain in full (rest from reference TRBV7-9 and TRBJ2-7): DTGVSQNPRHKITKRGQNVTFRCDPISEHNRLYWYRQTLGQGPEFLTYFQNEAQLEKSRLLSDRFSAERPKGSFSTLEIQRTEQGDSAMYLCASSPPGLSYEQYFGPGTRLTVT.

The chain uses TRBV11-3 and TRBJ2-3; D unclear. V was pared by 3 bases and J by 0 bases, with 10 bases between. From germline, CDR1 is SGHNT and CDR2 YENEEA. CDR3 length: 15 residues. The CDR3 DNA reads as TGTGCCAGCAGCTTCCGGGTAGCTAGCACAGATACGCAGTATTTT. Protein product: CASSFRVASTDTQYF.

The V and J genes are TRBV2 and TRBJ1-2; TRBD1 might be the D (5 bases). This CDR3 has 14 amino acids. V shed 5 bases and J shed 5 bases, with 15 bases lying between them. Per germline, CDR1 SNHLY and CDR2 FYNNEI. For the CDR3, the DNA is TGTGCCAGCAGTACGTCTCCTGAGGGGTATGGCTACACCTTC. This codes for CASSTSPEGYGYTF.

The chain carries TRBV25-1 and TRBJ1-1; a possible D gene is TRBD1 (5 bases). V was clipped by 1 base and J by 0 bases, with 15 bases between them. The CDR3 extends over 17 amino acids. The germline gives CDR1 MGHDK, CDR2 SYGVNS. The CDR3 is CASSEFGGTGVNTEAFF. CDR3 sequence (DNA): TGTGCCAGCAGTGAATTTGGGGGGACGGGAGTGAACACTGAAGCTTTCTTT.